The 2 T cell receptor beta chains in this list originate from one sample, sequenced in a study of blood T cell repertoires in COVID-19. The method was immunoSEQ multiplex PCR; TCRdb's version includes in-frame clones alone and lacks a portion of them. Here the sample spans some 200,000 clones, more than 75% being singletons. The specimen sequenced was peripheral blood. The source is a human donor in a cohort sampled during active COVID-19.

V and J are TRBV6-5 and TRBJ2-7; TRBD1 matches at 7 bases. CDR1 and CDR2 from the germline V gene are MNHEY and SVGAGI. V lost 6 bases to trimming and J lost 2 bases; unmatched junction nucleotides: 4. There are 13 residues in the CDR3. Here the CDR3 reads CASSGTDAYEQYF. The DNA for the CDR3 is TGTGCCAGCAGCGGGACAGATGCCTACGAGCAGTACTTC.

The table lists this clone with a count of one. In this CDR3 the conserved last residue, phenylalanine or tryptophan, is missing, so a read error is likely. The DNA is omitted, as the CDR3 cannot be located on it reliably, and the CDR3 follows TCRdb's listing. The rearrangement links TRBV24-1 to TRBJ2-4; no check of the table's D call, TRBD2, against the DNA was made. The CDR3 sequence runs 12 residues, both termini included. Germline-derived CDR1 and CDR2 are KGHDR and SFDVKD. CDR3 loop: CATSDPPGRGLA.